Shown below are 18 T cell receptor beta chains from a single sample sequenced in a study of T-cell memory formation after mild COVID-19. TCRdb analysed the 5' RACE reads with MiXCR anew, one entry per CDR3 protein. The data show under 450,000 distinct CDR3 sequences, over 13% seen once. What was sequenced was PBMCs or a T cell subset sorted from them (not recorded which). These receptors were collected from a man between 18 and 29 years old who had mild COVID-19 (a few samples of this study predate the infection). Cell type and time point are not known.

V is TRBV25-1 and J is TRBJ2-3; TRBD1 matches 9 bases. Germline CDR1 and CDR2: MGHDK and SYGVNS. The CDR3 length is 16 residues. V was clipped by 4 bases and J by 10 bases; unmatched bases: 15. The CDR3 loop is CASSGTGTGITWAQYF. DNA for the CDR3: TGTGCCAGCAGTGGGACCGGGACAGGGATAACTTGGGCGCAGTATTTT.

The rearrangement links TRBV2 to TRBJ2-1; D may correspond to TRBD1 or TRBD2 (5 bases each). With 5 bases removed from V and 0 bases from J, the gap between germline ends came to 14 bases. CDR1 and CDR2 (germline): SNHLY, FYNNEI. The length of the CDR3 is 16 residues. This chain's CDR3 is CASSPMGPSSYNEQFF. The CDR3 nucleotides read TGTGCCAGCAGTCCTATGGGACCCAGCTCCTACAATGAGCAGTTCTTC.

The V gene is TRBV12-3 or TRBV12-4, the J gene TRBJ2-5; tentatively, D is TRBD1 (7 bases). The CDR3 is 14 amino acids. The V end was cut by 5 bases, the J end by 4 bases, with 14 bases between. CDR3 sequence (DNA): TGTGCCAGCAGTCCCCAGGGGGGAGGAGAGACCCAGTACTTC. Translating it yields CASSPQGGGETQYF.

The rearrangement joins TRBV7-6 to TRBJ2-3; the match to TRBD1 covers 7 bases. Germline values: CDR1 SGHVS, CDR2 FNYEAQ. The CDR3 has 16 residues. The J segment lost 3 bases and the V segment lost 6 bases, leaving 12 bases of the junction unmatched. This CDR3 is CASRDYRGLSTDTQYF. The CDR3 DNA follows: TGTGCCAGCAGAGACTACAGGGGTTTATCTACAGATACGCAGTATTTT.

In this sample, this clonotype turned up a few times. The V call is TRBV9, the J call TRBJ2-3; 9 bases agree with TRBD2. The junction had 8 bases not matched to a gene; V was cut back by 1 base and J by 5 bases. CDR1 is SGDLS and CDR2 is YYNGEE in the germline V gene. There are 16 residues in the CDR3. The CDR3 protein is CASSVRGGGAEDTQYF. The CDR3 DNA follows: TGTGCCAGCAGCGTAAGAGGCGGGGGGGCCGAAGATACGCAGTATTTT. Variable domain in full (rest from reference TRBV9 and TRBJ2-3): DSGVTQTPKHLITATGQRVTLRCSPRSGDLSVYWYQQSLDQGLQFLIQYYNGEERAKGNILERFSAQQFPDLHSELNLSSLELGDSALYFCASSVRGGGAEDTQYFGPGTRLTVL.

This clonotype has more than one count but fewer than ten. The CDR3, as DNA: TGTGCCAGCAGTCACCTGGAAGGGATACATGGCTACACCTTC. This encodes CASSHLEGIHGYTF. V usage is TRBV6-6 and J usage is TRBJ1-2; no clear D gene. CDR1 is MNHNY, CDR2 SVGAGI, per germline (reference sequence). CDR3 size: 14 residues. Trimming left V 5 bases short and J 6 bases short, with 16 bases between.

The chain has TRBV4-3 and TRBJ1-1; D uncertain. Germline lookup yields CDR1 LGHNA and CDR2 YSLEER. Trimming stripped 1 base from V and 3 bases from J, with 12 bases between. The CDR3 contains 15 residues. CDR3 nucleotides: TGCGCCAGCAGCCAAGTAGGCCGCAGCTACACTGAAGCTTTCTTT. This encodes CASSQVGRSYTEAFF.

This clonotype was picked up a small number of times. The chain combines TRBV20-1 with TRBJ2-2, with a tentative D call TRBD2 (5 bases). The CDR3 sequence is 15 residues long. Per germline, CDR1 DFQATT and CDR2 SNEGSKA (reference sequence). V was clipped by 3 bases and J by 4 bases, with 15 bases between them. The chain's CDR3 is CSARARAWGTGELFF. CDR3 sequence (DNA): TGCAGTGCTAGGGCGAGGGCTTGGGGCACCGGGGAGCTGTTTTTT.

This clonotype was observed a few times. The chain links TRBV7-2 to TRBJ1-5, with TRBD1 matching over 9 bases. This CDR3 is built from 17 residues. Germline CDR1 is SGHTA and CDR2 is FQGNSA. Unmatched junction bases numbered 8, after V lost 5 bases and J lost 0 bases. This CDR3 is CASSQDRGPLSNQPQHF. As DNA, the CDR3 is TGTGCCAGCAGCCAGGACAGGGGCCCCCTTAGCAATCAGCCCCAGCATTTT. The whole variable domain, filled in from reference TRBV7-2 and TRBJ1-5, reads GAGVSQSPSNKVTEKGKDVELRCDPISGHTALYWYRQSLGQGLEFLIYFQGNSAPDKSGLPSDRFSAERTGGSVSTLTIQRTQQEDSAVYLCASSQDRGPLSNQPQHFGDGTRLSIL.

This chain links TRBV6-2 or TRBV6-3 with TRBJ2-5; D is ambiguous. V gave up 5 bases and J gave up 2 bases, with 21 bases separating them. Germline assignment: CDR1 MNHEY and CDR2 SVGEGT. This CDR3 is 17 amino acids long. The CDR3 nucleotides are TGTGCCAGCAGTCTACCCCGTTACCTGGCAGCTCAAGAGACCCAGTACTTC. Translating gives CASSLPRYLAAQETQYF.

This clonotype was seen ten or more times. The genes are TRBV12-3 or TRBV12-4 and TRBJ2-3, with 7 bases that match TRBD1. The CDR3 runs 14 residues. V was clipped by 6 bases and J by 0 bases; unmatched bases: 3. This chain's CDR3 is CASSGTASTDTQYF. In nucleotides, the CDR3 is TGTGCCAGCAGCGGGACAGCGAGCACAGATACGCAGTATTTT.

CDR3 amino acids: CAILAAGTSGNEQFF. DNA for the CDR3: TGTGCCATTTTAGCGGCCGGAACCTCGGGCAATGAGCAGTTCTTC. The rearrangement uses TRBV7-9 and TRBJ2-1; tentative D call: TRBD2 (6 bases). Germline CDR1 is SEHNR and CDR2 is FQNEAQ (reference sequence). The V gene lost 10 bases and the J gene lost 6 bases, with 22 bases spanning the gap. CDR3 length equals 15 residues.

This chain connects TRBV5-1 to TRBJ2-3; D is ambiguous. V gave up 2 bases and J gave up 4 bases, with 5 bases separating them. Germline CDR1 is SGHRS and CDR2 is YFSETQ. The CDR3 consists of 12 residues. CDR3 in DNA: TGCGCCAGCAGCTTTAGTCCAGATACGCAGTATTTT. Translation: CASSFSPDTQYF.

This clonotype was counted at least ten times. This chain links TRBV24-1 with TRBJ1-5; D is uncertain. V was shortened by 6 bases and J by 6 bases, with 8 bases between the two germline ends. CDR1 is KGHDR and CDR2 is SFDVKD in the germline V gene. This CDR3 has 12 amino acids. The CDR3 loop reads CATSTGSQPQHF. Here the CDR3 DNA reads TGTGCCACCAGTACGGGAAGTCAGCCCCAGCATTTT.

V usage is TRBV7-3 and J usage is TRBJ2-2, with D possibly TRBD1 on 5 matching bases. Germline CDR1 is SGHTA and CDR2 is FQGTGA. V lost 4 bases, J lost 5 bases, and 8 bases lay in between. The CDR3 has 13 residues. The CDR3 nucleotides read TGTGCCAGCAGCTACCAGGGTACCGGGGAGCTGTTTTTT. Residues: CASSYQGTGELFF.

In this sample, this clonotype turned up many times. V is TRBV5-5 and J is TRBJ2-2; 8 bases line up with TRBD1. Germline V lookup: CDR1 SGHKS, CDR2 YYEKEE (reference sequence). This CDR3 spans 15 amino acids. V lost 4 bases to trimming and J lost 5 bases; unmatched junction nucleotides: 7. CDR3 amino acids: CASSETGVLTGELFF. The CDR3 DNA reads as TGTGCCAGCAGCGAGACAGGGGTATTGACCGGGGAGCTGTTTTTT.

The rearrangement links TRBV12-3 or TRBV12-4 to TRBJ2-1; 10 bases are shared with TRBD2. This CDR3 contains 14 residues. Unmatched junction bases numbered 4, after V lost 6 bases and J lost 5 bases. The CDR3 protein is CASRESGGDNEQFF. For the CDR3, the DNA is TGTGCCAGCAGGGAGAGCGGGGGGGACAATGAGCAGTTCTTC.

This clonotype was found a few times. This chain joins TRBV6-6 and TRBJ1-6, with D perhaps TRBD1 (5 bases). Trimming took off 7 bases at V and 7 bases at J, with 20 bases between the two ends. This CDR3 contains 16 residues. Germline V gene sequence: CDR1 MNHNY, CDR2 SVGAGI (reference sequence). The CDR3 here is CASNNPGNYQNSPLHF. The CDR3 DNA is TGTGCCAGCAACAATCCAGGGAACTACCAAAATTCACCCCTCCACTTT.